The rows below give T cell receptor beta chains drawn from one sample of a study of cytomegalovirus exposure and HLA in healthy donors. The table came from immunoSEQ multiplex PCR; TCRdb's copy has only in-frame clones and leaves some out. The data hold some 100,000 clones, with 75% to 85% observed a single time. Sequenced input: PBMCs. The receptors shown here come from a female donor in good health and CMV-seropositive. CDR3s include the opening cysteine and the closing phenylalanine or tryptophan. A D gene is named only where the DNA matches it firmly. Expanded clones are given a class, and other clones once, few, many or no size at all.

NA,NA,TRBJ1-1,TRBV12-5,TGTGCTAGTGGTAAAGGGGTCAACACTGAAGCTTTCTTT,CASGKGVNTEAFF
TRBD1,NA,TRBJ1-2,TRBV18,TGTGCCAGCTCACCATCGGGACAGGACTACTATGGCTACACCTTC,CASSPSGQDYYGYTF
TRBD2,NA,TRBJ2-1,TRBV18,TGTGCCAGCTCACCACCACGACGGGGGGGCACTGAGCAGTTCTTC,CASSPPRRGGTEQFF
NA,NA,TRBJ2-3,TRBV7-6,TGTGCCAGCAAATTGCAGGGCGGGACCTACGCAGATACGCAGTATTTT,CASKLQGGTYADTQYF
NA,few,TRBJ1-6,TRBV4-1,TGCGCCAGCAGCCCGCAAGGGGCGGGGCCAGCAAATTCACCCCTCCACTTT,CASSPQGAGPANSPLHF
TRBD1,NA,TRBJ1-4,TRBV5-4,TGTGCCAGCAGCTTGGGGGACAGGGATGAAAAACTGTTTTTT,CASSLGDRDEKLFF
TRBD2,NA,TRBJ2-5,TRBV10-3,TGTGCCATCAGTGAGTTGGGACTAGCGCAGGAGACCCAGTACTTC,CAISELGLAQETQYF
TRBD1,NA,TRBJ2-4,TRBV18,TGTGCCAGCCCACGGAACAGGGGGCAAAACAGTCAGTACTTC,CASPRNRGQNSQYF
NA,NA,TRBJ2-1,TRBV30,TGTGCCTGGAGTAAGGACAGCAACAATGAGCAGTTCTTC,CAWSKDSNNEQFF
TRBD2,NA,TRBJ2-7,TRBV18,TGTGCCAGCTCACCCACCCGGGGTAGCGGGGTGACCTACGAGCAGTACTTC,CASSPTRGSGVTYEQYF
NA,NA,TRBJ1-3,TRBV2,TGTGCCAGCAGTGTCGAAACAGCCTACTCTGGAAACACCATATATTTT,CASSVETAYSGNTIYF
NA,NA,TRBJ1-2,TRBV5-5,TGTGCCAGCAGCTTGGCACCGAGTAACTATGGCTACACCTTC,CASSLAPSNYGYTF
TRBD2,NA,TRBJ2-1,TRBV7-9,TGTGCCAGCAGCTCCCAAATTAGCGGGGAGTTAGATGAGCAGTTCTTC,CASSSQISGELDEQFF
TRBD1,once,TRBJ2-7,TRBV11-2,TGTGCCAGCAGCATGACAGGGGAAAGGTACGAGCAGTACTTC,CASSMTGERYEQYF
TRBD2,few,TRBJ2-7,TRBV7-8,TGTGCCAGCAGCTTAGAAATAGCGGGGCACTCCTACGAGCAGTACTTC,CASSLEIAGHSYEQYF
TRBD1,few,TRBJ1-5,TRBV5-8,TGTGCCAGCAGCTTGTTCCCAGGGGGAGTCAATCAGCCCCAGCATTTT,CASSLFPGGVNQPQHF
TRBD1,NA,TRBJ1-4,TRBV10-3,TGTGCCATCAGTACGGATGACAGGGGGGCGGAAAAACTGTTTTTT,CAISTDDRGAEKLFF
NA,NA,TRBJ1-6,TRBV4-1,TGCGCCAGCAGCCAAAGTCCATACAATAATTCACCCCTCCACTTT,CASSQSPYNNSPLHF
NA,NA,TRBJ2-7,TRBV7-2,TGTGCCAGCAGCTTAGTAGCTCACGAGCAGTACTTC,CASSLVAHEQYF
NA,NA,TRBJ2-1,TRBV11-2,TGTGCCAGCAGTCTAGGGGGCTGGGGGGTCTACAATGAGCAGTTCTTC,CASSLGGWGVYNEQFF
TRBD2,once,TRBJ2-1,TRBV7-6,TGTGCCAGCAGCCTACTGACAACTAGCGGAAATCCATACAATGAGCAGTTCTTC,CASSLLTTSGNPYNEQFF
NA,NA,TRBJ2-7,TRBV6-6,TGTGCCAGCAGTTACCTAGACGAGCAGTACTTC,CASSYLDEQYF
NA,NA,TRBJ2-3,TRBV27,TGTGCCAGCAGTTTTATAGCCCGCTCGTCTAGCACAGATACGCAGTATTTT,CASSFIARSSSTDTQYF
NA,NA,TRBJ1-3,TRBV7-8,TGTGCCAGCAGCTTAGCGGCAGGGTCGGGAAACACCATATATTTT,CASSLAAGSGNTIYF
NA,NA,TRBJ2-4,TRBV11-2,TGTGCCAGCAGCGCCCGTGGGGGGGCCAAAAACAGTCAGTACTTC,CASSARGGAKNSQYF
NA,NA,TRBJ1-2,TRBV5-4,TGTGCCAGCAGCCCCCGGGCGGAGGATAACTATGGCTACACCTTC,CASSPRAEDNYGYTF
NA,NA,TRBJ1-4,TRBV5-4,TGTGCCAGCAGCCCGTACCCTTGGGCAGGGAGGAATGAAAAACTGTTTTTT,CASSPYPWAGRNEKLFF
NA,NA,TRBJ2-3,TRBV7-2,TGTGCCAGCAGCCGACTAAACTTTGGCACAGATACGCAGTATTTT,CASSRLNFGTDTQYF
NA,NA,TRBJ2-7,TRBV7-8,TGTGCCAGCAGCAGAGGACGGGGCTCCTACGAGCAGTACTTC,CASSRGRGSYEQYF
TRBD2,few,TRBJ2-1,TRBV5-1,TGCGCCAGCAGCTCGCGGGAGAATCCGTACAATGAGCAGTTCTTC,CASSSRENPYNEQFF
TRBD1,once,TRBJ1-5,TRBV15,TGTGCCACCAGCAGTTTGGACAGGGGTCATCAGCCCCAGCATTTT,CATSSLDRGHQPQHF
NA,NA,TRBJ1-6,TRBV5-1,TGCGCCAGCAGCTTGGCCCGGGACTCCCAGAGCTCCTATAATTCACCCCTCCACTTT,CASSLARDSQSSYNSPLHF
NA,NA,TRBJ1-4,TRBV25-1,TGTGCCAGCAGTCCGTGGGGGCAGGACGAAAAACTGTTTTTT,CASSPWGQDEKLFF
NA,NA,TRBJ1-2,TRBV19,TGTGCCAGTAGTTCCGCAGGCTTATCATATGGCTACACCTTC,CASSSAGLSYGYTF
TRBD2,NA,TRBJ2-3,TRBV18,TGTGCCAGCTCACCTGCGGGGGGGTTAAGAAATACGCAGTATTTT,CASSPAGGLRNTQYF
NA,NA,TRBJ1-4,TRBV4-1,TGCGCCAGCAGCCAACTGGGGAGAGAAGAAAAACTGTTTTTT,CASSQLGREEKLFF
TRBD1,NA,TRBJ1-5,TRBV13,TGTGCCAGCAGCAAAACAGGGGGCGGTGTGCCCGGTCAGCCCCAGCATTTT,CASSKTGGGVPGQPQHF
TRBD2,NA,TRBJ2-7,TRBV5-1,TGCGCCAGCAGCTTGTTGGGACTAGCGGGAGAAAGGTACGAGCAGTACTTC,CASSLLGLAGERYEQYF
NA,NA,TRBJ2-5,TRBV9,TGTGCCAGCAGCGGCCCCTTAGGACTACCACAAGGGACCCAGTACTTC,CASSGPLGLPQGTQYF
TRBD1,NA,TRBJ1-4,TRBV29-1,TGCAGCGAGCGGACCGGGACAGGGACCCTAAAACTGTTTTTT,CSERTGTGTLKLFF
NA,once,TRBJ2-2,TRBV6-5,TGTGCCACCCTAAAGGACAGTAACACCGGGGAGCTGTTTTTT,CATLKDSNTGELFF
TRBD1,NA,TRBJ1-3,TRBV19,TGTGCCATCTCGCAGGGGGCTGGAAACACCATATATTTT,CAISQGAGNTIYF
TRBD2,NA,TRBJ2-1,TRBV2,TGTGCCAGCAGTGAAGCGGGGCTAGCGGGAGGGCCGAGGAATGAGCAGTTCTTC,CASSEAGLAGGPRNEQFF
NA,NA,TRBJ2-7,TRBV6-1,TGTGCCAGCAAGGGGTACGAGCAGTACTTC,CASKGYEQYF
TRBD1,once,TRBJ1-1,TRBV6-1,TGTGCCAGCAAAGTAACAGGGGGCACTGAAGCTTTCTTT,CASKVTGGTEAFF
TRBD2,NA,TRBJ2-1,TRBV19,TGTGCCAGTAGTAGGAGCGGCGCGGGAGGATTTAGCTCCTACAATGAGCAGTTCTTC,CASSRSGAGGFSSYNEQFF
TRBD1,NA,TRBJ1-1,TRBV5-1,TGCGCCAGCAGCTTGACGACAGGGTATAACACTGAAGCTTTCTTT,CASSLTTGYNTEAFF
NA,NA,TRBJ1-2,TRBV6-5,TGTGCCAGCAGTTACCTGGGGGCGAATGGCTACACCTTC,CASSYLGANGYTF
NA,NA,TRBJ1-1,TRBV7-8,TGTGCCAGCGGGCATACGGATGAAGCTTTCTTT,CASGHTDEAFF
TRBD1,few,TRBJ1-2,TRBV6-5,TGTGCCAGCAGCCGTACAGGGGCTCCACAGGGCTACACCTTC,CASSRTGAPQGYTF
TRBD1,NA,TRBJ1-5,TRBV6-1,TGTGCCAGCTCGGACAGGGGCCGTAGCAATCAGCCCCAGCATTTT,CASSDRGRSNQPQHF
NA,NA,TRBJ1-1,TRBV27,TGTGCCAGCGGAAAACAGGGAAACACTGAAGCTTTCTTT,CASGKQGNTEAFF
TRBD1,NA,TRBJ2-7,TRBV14,TGTGCCAGCAGGTTGACAGGGGATTCCTACGAGCAGTACTTC,CASRLTGDSYEQYF
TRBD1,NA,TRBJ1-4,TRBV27,TGTGCCAGCAGTTTATATGTACGACAGGGAGACGAAAAACTGTTTTTT,CASSLYVRQGDEKLFF
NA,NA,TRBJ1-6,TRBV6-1,TGTGCCAGCAGTGAGAGAGGAGACTCACCCCTCCACTTT,CASSERGDSPLHF
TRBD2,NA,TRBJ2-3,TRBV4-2,TGTGCCAGCAGCCGCACTAGCGGGGTAGATACGCAGTATTTT,CASSRTSGVDTQYF
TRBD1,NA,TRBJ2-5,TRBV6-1,TGTGCCAGCGGAGACCTGACAGGGAGCGAGACCCAGTACTTC,CASGDLTGSETQYF
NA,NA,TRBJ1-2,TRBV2,TGTGCCAGCAGCGAGACGGGTGACTATGGCTACACCTTC,CASSETGDYGYTF
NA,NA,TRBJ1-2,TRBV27,TGTGCCAGCAGTTTAGAGCCCTACTATGGCTACACCTTC,CASSLEPYYGYTF